This is a list of T cell receptor beta chains from one sample in a study of T-cell memory formation after mild COVID-19. TCRdb redid the calling of the 5' RACE reads with MiXCR, one entry per CDR3 protein. The sample records 450,000 to 700,000 distinct CDR3 sequences, roughly 18% being singletons. The sequencing input was PBMCs or a T cell subset sorted from them (not recorded which). Every receptor here comes from an adult woman who had mild COVID-19 (a few samples of this study predate the infection). Cell type and time point are not known. Each CDR3 is given with its conserved first and last residue. A D gene is named only where the DNA matches it firmly. Size values are once, few and many counts, or a class for expanded clones, and some rows have none.

clone_size: few; j_call: TRBJ2-3; d_call: -; v_call: TRBV7-9; cdr3_aa: CASSFGDDLTDTQYF; cdr3_nt: TGTGCCAGCAGCTTCGGGGACGACCTCACAGATACGCAGTATTTT
clone_size: -; j_call: TRBJ2-5; d_call: TRBD2; v_call: TRBV5-1; cdr3_aa: CASSLIYGGVGETQYF; cdr3_nt: TGCGCCAGCAGCTTGATATACGGGGGGGTCGGAGAGACCCAGTACTTC
clone_size: -; j_call: TRBJ2-5; d_call: -; v_call: TRBV18; cdr3_aa: CASSPLPSGETQYF; cdr3_nt: TGTGCCAGCTCACCACTCCCTTCGGGAGAGACCCAGTACTTC
clone_size: -; j_call: TRBJ2-1; d_call: -; v_call: TRBV4-2; cdr3_aa: CASSQVVGASEREQFF; cdr3_nt: TGTGCCAGCAGCCAAGTCGTCGGGGCTAGCGAGCGAGAGCAGTTCTTC
clone_size: -; j_call: TRBJ2-1; d_call: TRBD1; v_call: TRBV12-3/TRBV12-4; cdr3_aa: CASSLKTGGIDEQFF; cdr3_nt: TGTGCCAGCAGTTTAAAGACAGGGGGCATCGATGAGCAGTTCTTC
clone_size: many; j_call: TRBJ2-5; d_call: TRBD2; v_call: TRBV5-1; cdr3_aa: CASSPQSGGKTQYF; cdr3_nt: TGCGCCAGCAGCCCCCAGAGCGGGGGGAAGACCCAGTACTTC
clone_size: -; j_call: TRBJ2-7; d_call: -; v_call: TRBV4-1; cdr3_aa: CASSQDASSYEQYF; cdr3_nt: TGCGCCAGCAGCCAAGATGCGAGCTCCTACGAGCAGTACTTC
clone_size: few; j_call: TRBJ1-5; d_call: TRBD1; v_call: TRBV20-1; cdr3_aa: CSAQTGVNQPQHF; cdr3_nt: TGCAGTGCCCAGACAGGGGTGAATCAGCCCCAGCATTTT
clone_size: few; j_call: TRBJ1-1; d_call: -; v_call: TRBV7-2; cdr3_aa: CASSLMILGGTEAFF; cdr3_nt: TGTGCCAGCAGCTTAATGATTCTAGGGGGGACTGAAGCTTTCTTT
clone_size: few; j_call: TRBJ2-2; d_call: -; v_call: TRBV7-3; cdr3_aa: CASSLIRGRNTGELFF; cdr3_nt: TGTGCCAGCAGCTTAATAAGGGGCAGGAACACCGGGGAGCTGTTTTTT
clone_size: many; j_call: TRBJ2-3; d_call: -; v_call: TRBV20-1; cdr3_aa: CSARPSRSPDTQYF; cdr3_nt: TGCAGTGCTAGACCGAGCCGGTCACCGGATACGCAGTATTTT
clone_size: few; j_call: TRBJ1-5; d_call: -; v_call: TRBV12-3/TRBV12-4; cdr3_aa: CASSSRGPGIQPQHF; cdr3_nt: TGTGCCAGCAGTTCTCGGGGCCCGGGGATCCAGCCCCAGCATTTT
clone_size: many; j_call: TRBJ2-1; d_call: TRBD2; v_call: TRBV6-2/TRBV6-3; cdr3_aa: CASSRLAGGYNEQFF; cdr3_nt: TGTGCCAGCAGCCGACTAGCGGGAGGCTACAATGAGCAGTTCTTC
clone_size: few; j_call: TRBJ2-3; d_call: -; v_call: TRBV7-9; cdr3_aa: CASSLPNTRERVATDTQYF; cdr3_nt: TGTGCCAGCAGCTTACCCAACACGAGGGAGAGGGTCGCCACAGATACGCAGTATTTT
clone_size: -; j_call: TRBJ1-3; d_call: -; v_call: TRBV5-1; cdr3_aa: CASSFESGNTIYF; cdr3_nt: TGCGCCAGCAGCTTCGAGTCCGGAAACACCATATATTTT
clone_size: -; j_call: TRBJ1-1; d_call: TRBD1; v_call: TRBV5-1; cdr3_aa: CASSYYGGTGPSAEAFF; cdr3_nt: TGCGCCAGCAGCTATTATGGGGGGACAGGTCCCAGCGCTGAAGCTTTCTTT
clone_size: -; j_call: TRBJ1-1; d_call: -; v_call: TRBV20-1; cdr3_aa: CSPGFASREAFF; cdr3_nt: TGCAGCCCAGGGTTCGCATCCCGGGAAGCTTTCTTT
clone_size: few; j_call: TRBJ2-3; d_call: TRBD2; v_call: TRBV7-8; cdr3_aa: CASSFVASGGTDTQYF; cdr3_nt: TGTGCCAGCAGCTTCGTGGCTAGCGGGGGGACAGATACGCAGTATTTT
clone_size: -; j_call: TRBJ2-1; d_call: TRBD2; v_call: TRBV9; cdr3_aa: CASSARLAPVGEQFF; cdr3_nt: TGTGCCAGCAGCGCACGACTAGCCCCAGTGGGTGAGCAGTTCTTC
clone_size: -; j_call: TRBJ2-4; d_call: TRBD1; v_call: TRBV7-9; cdr3_aa: CASSPNWGQGKNIQYF; cdr3_nt: TGTGCCAGCAGCCCCAACTGGGGACAGGGGAAAAACATTCAGTACTTC